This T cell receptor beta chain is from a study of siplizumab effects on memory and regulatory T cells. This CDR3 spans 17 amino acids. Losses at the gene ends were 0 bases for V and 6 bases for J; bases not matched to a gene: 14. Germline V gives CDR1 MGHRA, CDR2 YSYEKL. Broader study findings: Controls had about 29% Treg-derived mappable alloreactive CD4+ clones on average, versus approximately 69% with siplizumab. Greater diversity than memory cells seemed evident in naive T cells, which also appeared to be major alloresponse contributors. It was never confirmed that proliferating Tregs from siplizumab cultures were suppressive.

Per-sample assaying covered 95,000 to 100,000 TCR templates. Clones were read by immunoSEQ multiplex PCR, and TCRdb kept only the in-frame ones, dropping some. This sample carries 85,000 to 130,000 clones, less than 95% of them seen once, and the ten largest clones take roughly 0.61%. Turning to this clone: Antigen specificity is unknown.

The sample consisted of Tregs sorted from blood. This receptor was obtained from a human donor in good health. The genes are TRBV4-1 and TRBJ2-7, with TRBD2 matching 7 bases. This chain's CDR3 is CASSQDLVGGPPLEQYF. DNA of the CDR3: TGCGCCAGCAGCCAAGATCTGGTGGGAGGGCCTCCTCTCGAGCAGTACTTC.